Each of the 11 T cell receptor beta chains below was sequenced from the same sample in a study of blood T cell repertoires in COVID-19. Measured with immunoSEQ multiplex PCR; TCRdb has only the in-frame clones, and not every one. Of approximately 220,000 clones in the sample, about 79% were seen once. The sample was PBMCs or T cells enriched from blood (not recorded which). The receptors come from a woman aged 40 to 49 with acute COVID-19.

The chain is built from TRBV27 and TRBJ1-5, with TRBD1 as a possible D gene (6 bases). With 3 bases removed from V and 6 bases from J, the gap between germline ends came to 12 bases. Germline V gene lookup returns CDR1 MNHEY and CDR2 SMNVEV (reference sequence). The CDR3 is made up of 14 amino acids. As DNA, the CDR3 is TGTGCCAGCAGTTTCGGGGGGCGAGGTCAGCCCCAGCATTTT. It specifies CASSFGGRGQPQHF.

V gene TRBV6-1 combines with J gene TRBJ2-7, with 11 bases identical to TRBD1. Trimming cost V 3 bases and J 2 bases; bases outside gene matches: 6. Germline lookup yields CDR1 MNHNS and CDR2 SASEGT. CDR3 size: 16 residues. CDR3 sequence reads: CASSDRPGQGAYEQYF. As DNA, the CDR3 is TGTGCCAGCAGTGATCGACCGGGACAGGGGGCCTACGAGCAGTACTTC.

The CDR3 region is CASSLGVRGQETQYF. Here the CDR3 DNA reads TGTGCCAGCAGCCTCGGAGTTAGGGGCCAAGAGACCCAGTACTTC. The rearrangement links TRBV6-5 to TRBJ2-5, with a weak D call TRBD1 (5 bases). This CDR3 has 15 residues. V was shortened by 6 bases and J by 1 base, with 15 bases between the two germline ends. Per germline, CDR1 MNHEY and CDR2 SVGAGI.

The chain has TRBV10-3 and TRBJ1-3; no firm D call. Germline CDR1 and CDR2: ENHRY and SYGVKD. Deletions cut 6 bases from V and 1 base from J, with 4 bases between. There are 12 residues in the CDR3. CDR3 region: CAIRASGNTIYF. DNA of the CDR3: TGTGCCATCAGGGCTTCTGGAAACACCATATATTTT.

This clone has a single count. This chain uses TRBV15 with TRBJ1-2; D perhaps matches TRBD1 (6 bases). The V gene's germline CDR1 is LNHNV and CDR2 YYDKDF (reference sequence). The CDR3 totals 14 residues. The germline V and J ends were trimmed by 5 bases and 8 bases, with 18 bases remaining between them. This chain's CDR3 is CATSGGSGAWGYTF. CDR3 nucleotides: TGTGCCACCAGCGGAGGGTCAGGGGCCTGGGGCTACACCTTC.

The gene calls are TRBV7-8 and TRBJ1-1; no clear D gene. Trimming removed 5 bases from V and 8 bases from J, with 15 bases in between. The germline V gene has CDR1 SGHVS and CDR2 FQNEAQ. The length of the CDR3 is 13 residues. In DNA, the CDR3 is TGTGCCAGCAGCAACCCCGCCACAGTCGAAGCTTTCTTT. It codes for CASSNPATVEAFF.

The chain is built from TRBV5-6 and TRBJ1-6; D is unclear. With 0 bases removed from V and 6 bases from J, the gap between germline ends came to 7 bases. CDR3 length equals 14 residues. Germline loops: CDR1 SGHDT, CDR2 YYEEEE. The CDR3 sequence is CASSLGFGNSPLHF. CDR3 nucleotides: TGTGCCAGCAGCTTGGGGTTCGGTAATTCACCCCTCCACTTT.

This clone appeared a single time. The J gene is TRBJ1-6, the V gene TRBV27; tentatively, D is TRBD1 (5 bases). This CDR3 is 15 amino acids long. Germline V CDR1 and CDR2: MNHEY, SMNVEV (reference sequence). The V gene lost 8 bases and the J gene lost 7 bases, with 18 bases spanning the gap. This CDR3 reads CASGPTQGRNSPLHF. The CDR3 nucleotides read TGTGCCAGCGGCCCCACTCAGGGAAGGAATTCACCCCTCCACTTT.

The chain employs TRBV6-2 or TRBV6-3 and TRBJ2-7; tentatively, D is TRBD2 (6 bases). Germline CDR1 is MNHEY and CDR2 is SVGEGT. V lost 4 bases and J 2 bases, leaving 15 bases between the germline ends. The CDR3 covers 15 residues. The CDR3 DNA reads as TGTGCCAGCAGTTTTTGGAGGGCCGGTGCCTACGAGCAGTACTTC. It translates to CASSFWRAGAYEQYF.

This rearrangement joins TRBV14 to TRBJ1-1; TRBD1 matches 9 bases. The CDR3 is 16 amino acids. From germline, CDR1 is SGHDN and CDR2 FVKESK. V lost 2 bases, J lost 1 base, and 5 bases stayed unmatched. The CDR3 nucleotides read TGTGCCAGCAGCCAACCACAGGGGGCAGGGAACACTGAAGCTTTCTTT. Protein: CASSQPQGAGNTEAFF.

The V call is TRBV2, the J call TRBJ2-2; tentatively, D is TRBD2 (6 bases). V was shortened by 6 bases and J by 0 bases, with 20 bases between the two germline ends. The CDR3 contains 18 residues. CDR1 and CDR2 from the germline V gene are SNHLY and FYNNEI. As DNA, the CDR3 is TGTGCCAGCAGCCCCACCGGGAGCACGACCTCGAACACCGGGGAGCTGTTTTTT. It specifies CASSPTGSTTSNTGELFF.